These 21 T cell receptor beta chains came from one sample sequenced in a study of T cell repertoires in cytomegalovirus infection. In TCRdb, the reads were re-called with MiXCR into one record per CDR3 protein. This sample has a few hundred thousand distinct CDR3 sequences, with 15% to 20% found just once. The specimen was CD8+ T cells from PBMCs. These receptors all stem from a human donor in good health (CMV status not recorded). Some clones in this sample may be carry-over from other donors' samples.

This clonotype occurred many times. The chain uses TRBV6-2 or TRBV6-3 and TRBJ2-3; 8 bases match TRBD2. CDR3 length: 15 residues. CDR1 is MNHEY and CDR2 is SVGEGT in the germline V gene. The V segment lost 4 bases and the J segment 3 bases; nucleotides outside the gene matches: 6. The CDR3 reads CASSFAAGATDTQYF. The CDR3 nucleotides are TGTGCCAGCAGTTTCGCAGCGGGGGCGACAGATACGCAGTATTTT.

In the case of this clonotype: A read error may produce the germline difference seen at one junction end. V is TRBV15 and J is TRBJ2-7; weak D call: TRBD2 (5 bases). CDR3 length: 14 residues. Germline V gives CDR1 LNHNV, CDR2 YYDKDF (reference sequence). The CDR3 DNA reads as TGTGCCACCAGCGGAGATCGTTCGGGGTACGAGCAGTACTTC. Its translation: CATSGDRSGYEQYF.

This clonotype came up many times. The rearrangement joins TRBV7-2 to TRBJ2-7; 9 bases line up with TRBD2. V trimming: 1 base; J trimming: 5 bases; junction bases outside the gene matches: 9. Germline-derived CDR1 and CDR2 are SGHTA and FQGNSA. The length of the CDR3 is 16 residues. For the CDR3, the DNA is TGTGCCAGCAGCTTAGGGTATAGTAGCGGGGGCCACGAGCAGTACTTC. This sequence encodes CASSLGYSSGGHEQYF.

This clonotype was counted between two and nine times. The genes are TRBV28 and TRBJ1-1, with TRBD1 as a possible D gene (6 bases). The V end lost 8 bases, the J end lost 6 bases, and 19 bases lay between the germline ends. CDR1 is MDHEN and CDR2 is SYDVKM in the germline V gene. This CDR3 is built from 14 residues. DNA of the CDR3: TGTGCCAGCCGCTCTACAGGGTTTATTTCTGAAGCTTTCTTT. Residues: CASRSTGFISEAFF.

The sample holds a few counts of this clonotype. The V gene is TRBV6-6, the J gene TRBJ2-7; 8 bases agree with TRBD1. Germline loops: CDR1 MNHNY, CDR2 SVGAGI (reference sequence). The CDR3 loop spans 15 amino acids. Trimming cost V 5 bases and J 4 bases; bases outside gene matches: 10. The chain's CDR3 is CASSVHDRGGYEQYF. In nucleotides, the CDR3 is TGTGCCAGCAGTGTCCATGACAGGGGCGGGTACGAGCAGTACTTC.

This clonotype has only a few counts. The V gene is TRBV19, the J gene TRBJ2-2; no clear D. CDR3 size: 15 residues. Germline lookup yields CDR1 LNHDA and CDR2 SQIVND (reference sequence). Trimming pared 1 base from V and 5 bases from J, leaving 11 bases between. CDR3 nucleotide sequence: TGTGCCAGTAGTATAGGGTCGGTGGGGACCGGGGAGCTGTTTTTT. This gives the protein CASSIGSVGTGELFF.

This clonotype came up many times. V usage is TRBV11-2 and J usage is TRBJ2-2; D uncertain. Germline-derived CDR1 and CDR2 are SGHAT and FQNNGV. This CDR3 is built from 14 residues. Trimming removed 5 bases at V and 5 bases at J, with 12 bases between. The CDR3 region is CASSQEFGTGELFF. CDR3 DNA: TGTGCCAGCAGCCAGGAATTCGGAACCGGGGAGCTGTTTTTT.

This chain connects TRBV2 to TRBJ2-5; possibly TRBD2 for D (6 bases). The V gene's germline CDR1 is SNHLY and CDR2 FYNNEI. V shed 4 bases and J shed 4 bases, with 13 bases lying between them. There are 14 residues in the CDR3. The CDR3 DNA sequence: TGTGCCAGCAGTGTGGCGGGACCGGGAGAGACCCAGTACTTC. Its translation is CASSVAGPGETQYF.

Worth noting for this clonotype: At one boundary the junction diverges from the germline segment, which might be a read error. The chain has TRBV6-2 or TRBV6-3 and TRBJ2-7; 9 nucleotides match TRBD1. The CDR3 loop spans 18 amino acids. Per germline, CDR1 MNHEY and CDR2 SVGEGT. The CDR3 spells CANSYSGPGQGLPYEQYF. The CDR3 DNA reads TGTGCCAACAGTTACTCAGGTCCGGGACAGGGACTCCCCTACGAGCAGTACTTC.

The V call is TRBV7-2, the J call TRBJ2-7; maybe TRBD1 (6 bases). The length of the CDR3 is 15 residues. V dropped 3 bases and J dropped 0 bases, with 12 bases sitting between them. The germline V gene encodes CDR1 SGHTA and CDR2 FQGNSA. This CDR3 reads CASSLTGSSSYEQYF. The CDR3 DNA reads TGTGCCAGCAGCTTGACAGGTTCAAGCTCCTACGAGCAGTACTTC.

This clonotype has ten or more counts. The V and J genes are TRBV7-2 and TRBJ1-5, with unresolved D. V dropped 6 bases and J dropped 5 bases, with 20 bases sitting between them. CDR1 and CDR2 (germline): SGHTA, FQGNSA. The CDR3 totals 16 residues. The CDR3 reads CASSPSPWQVDQPQHF. The CDR3 DNA is TGTGCCAGCAGTCCTAGCCCGTGGCAAGTGGATCAGCCCCAGCATTTT.

This clonotype has more than one count but fewer than ten. The chain has TRBV5-6 and TRBJ2-7; 7 nucleotides align to TRBD1. Germline V gene data show CDR1 as SGHDT and CDR2 as YYEEEE. The CDR3 extends over 13 amino acids. The V gene end was trimmed by 4 bases and the J gene end by 6 bases; junction bases not matched to a gene: 7. For the CDR3, the DNA is TGTGCCAGCAGCAGGGGGCCAGTACCCGAGCAGTACTTC. Translating gives CASSRGPVPEQYF.

V usage is TRBV5-1 and J usage is TRBJ2-7, with a tentative D call TRBD1 (7 bases). Germline values: CDR1 SGHRS, CDR2 YFSETQ. V lost 4 bases, J lost 6 bases, and 17 bases lay in between. This CDR3 has 14 amino acids. This CDR3 is CASSGAGGFVEQYF. In nucleotides, the CDR3 is TGCGCCAGCAGCGGCGCAGGGGGGTTTGTCGAGCAGTACTTC. Drawing the rest from reference TRBV5-1 and TRBJ2-7, the complete variable domain is KAGVTQTPRYLIKTRGQQVTLSCSPISGHRSVSWYQQTPGQGLQFLFEYFSETQRNKGNFPGRFSGRQFSNSRSEMNVSTLELGDSALYLCASSGAGGFVEQYFGPGTRLTVT.

This clonotype was counted only a few times. V usage is TRBV20-1 and J usage is TRBJ2-3; TRBD2 aligns across 9 bases. V trimming: 6 bases; J trimming: 6 bases; junction bases outside the gene matches: 10. Germline V gives CDR1 DFQATT, CDR2 SNEGSKA (reference sequence). The CDR3 loop spans 14 amino acids. The CDR3 is CSAHSGGSGDTQYF. CDR3 DNA sequence: TGCAGTGCCCATAGCGGGGGATCGGGGGATACGCAGTATTTT.

This clonotype was detected a few times. The chain couples TRBV9 to TRBJ2-3; no clear D gene. The V end lost 5 bases, the J end lost 5 bases, and 3 bases lay between the germline ends. Germline-derived CDR1 and CDR2 are SGDLS and YYNGEE. This CDR3 has 10 amino acids. CDR3 sequence: CASRKDTQYF. CDR3 coding DNA: TGTGCCAGCAGAAAAGATACGCAGTATTTT.

This clonotype was counted ten times or more. The rearrangement joins TRBV7-2 to TRBJ2-6; no firm D call. V was shortened by 3 bases and J by 0 bases, with 9 bases between the two germline ends. CDR1 and CDR2 (germline): SGHTA, FQGNSA. The CDR3 runs 16 residues. CDR3: CASSLVPSSGANVLTF. CDR3 nucleotides: TGTGCCAGCAGCTTGGTCCCTAGCTCTGGGGCCAACGTCCTGACTTTC.

V usage is TRBV7-9 and J usage is TRBJ2-3; D is undetermined. CDR3 length: 14 amino acids. CDR1 and CDR2 from the germline V gene are SEHNR and FQNEAQ (reference sequence). V gave up 4 bases and J gave up 2 bases, with 10 bases separating them. The CDR3 loop reads CASSSGAVTDTQYF. The CDR3 region has the DNA TGTGCCAGCAGCTCTGGTGCAGTCACAGATACGCAGTATTTT.

Many counts were recorded for this clonotype. The chain recombines TRBV2 with TRBJ1-1; D possibly corresponds to TRBD1 (5 bases). The CDR3 extends over 11 amino acids. Germline V gene data show CDR1 as SNHLY and CDR2 as FYNNEI. Trimming removed 7 bases at V and 4 bases at J, with 7 bases between. The CDR3 coding sequence is TGTGCCAGCACGGGGGGCACTGAAGCTTTCTTT. Protein: CASTGGTEAFF. The variable domain in full, with the rest retrieved from reference TRBV2 and TRBJ1-1, is EPEVTQTPSHQVTQMGQEVILRCVPISNHLYFYWYRQILGQKVEFLVSFYNNEISEKSEIFDDQFSVERPDGSNFTLKIRSTKLEDSAMYFCASTGGTEAFFGQGTRLTVV.

This clonotype was observed a few times. This sequence joins TRBV7-6 and TRBJ1-1; 8 bases align to TRBD1. There are 13 residues in the CDR3. Looked up from germline, CDR1 is SGHVS and CDR2 is FNYEAQ. V trimming: 5 bases; J trimming: 7 bases; junction bases outside the gene matches: 6. CDR3 protein: CASSKTGAHEAFF. The CDR3 DNA sequence: TGTGCCAGCAGCAAGACAGGGGCCCATGAAGCTTTCTTT.

Ten or more counts support this clonotype. V and J are TRBV7-6 and TRBJ2-1, with 7 bases fitting TRBD1. Germline CDR1 SGHVS, CDR2 FNYEAQ. The CDR3 contains 15 residues. The junction had 10 bases not matched to a gene; V was cut back by 5 bases and J by 6 bases. Here the CDR3 reads CASSIRRDSRNEQFF. For the CDR3, the DNA is TGTGCCAGCAGCATACGACGGGACAGCCGCAATGAGCAGTTCTTC. The whole variable domain, filled in from reference TRBV7-6 and TRBJ2-1, reads GAGVSQSPRYKVTKRGQDVALRCDPISGHVSLYWYRQALGQGPEFLTYFNYEAQQDKSGLPNDRFSAERPEGSISTLTIQRTEQRDSAMYRCASSIRRDSRNEQFFGPGTRLTVL.

V is TRBV11-2 and J is TRBJ1-5; D remains unclear. The CDR3 is 16 residues long. V was pared by 5 bases and J by 6 bases, with 20 bases between. Germline-derived CDR1 and CDR2 are SGHAT and FQNNGV. CDR3 region: CASSANAGGFGQPQHF. The CDR3 DNA sequence: TGTGCCAGCAGCGCCAACGCAGGCGGGTTCGGTCAGCCCCAGCATTTT.